The T cell receptor (beta chain) described here comes from a study of blood T cell repertoires in COVID-19. This table comes from immunoSEQ multiplex PCR, and its TCRdb copy is limited to in-frame clones, with some not included. The sample holds fewer than 200,000 clones, just under 85% seen once. Trimming at V came to 5 bases and at J to 4 bases, leaving 7 bases not matched to a gene. The CDR3 is made up of 14 amino acids. CDR1 is SGHTA and CDR2 is FQGTGA in the germline V gene. This clone has just one count. This chain uses TRBV7-3 with TRBJ1-2; 7 nucleotides align to TRBD1. The material sequenced was peripheral blood. The sequence was collected from a woman older than 75 with COVID-19, enrolled during active disease. CDR3 amino acids: CASSNPQGFYGYTF. Here the CDR3 DNA reads TGTGCCAGCAGCAACCCACAGGGGTTCTATGGCTACACCTTC.